The clone carrying this T cell receptor (beta chain) was detected only a few times. The sample originates from a study of blood T cells in healthy people across ages. The second PCR ran roughly 6 to 12 cycles with a sample-barcoded 5' primer and J-beta primers. Via MiXCR, TCRdb re-called the 5' RACE reads, giving one row per CDR3 protein. The table lists about 800,000 distinct CDR3 sequences, around a quarter of them singletons, with approximately 4% in the top ten. V gave up 0 bases and J gave up 6 bases, with 18 bases separating them. The CDR3 has 16 amino acids. Germline values: CDR1 DFQATT, CDR2 SNEGSKA (reference sequence). These data are also associated with another study on T cells of mothers and their children.

The TCR sequence derives from a boy aged 5-17 years in good health. This chain joins TRBV20-1 and TRBJ1-5; D not resolved. Sequenced input: blood. DNA for the CDR3: TGCAGTGCTAGAGATCCGGCGGGCCGGAGTAGTCAGCCCCAGCATTTT. Amino acid sequence: CSARDPAGRSSQPQHF.